This is a list of T cell receptor beta chains from one sample in a study of cytomegalovirus exposure and HLA in healthy donors. Sequenced by immunoSEQ multiplex PCR; TCRdb stores in-frame clones only, minus some. This table holds about 160,000 clones, approximately 83% found once. Sequencing was performed on PBMCs. The origin of the receptors is a woman under 30 in good health and CMV-seronegative. The CDR3 runs from the conserved cysteine through the conserved F or W. The D gene is left open where the match is weak. Some rows mark clone size as missing; the rest say once, few, many or name a class of expanded clone.

d_call	v_call	j_call	clone_size	cdr3_nt	cdr3_aa
.	TRBV9	TRBJ2-7	.	TGTGCCAGCAGCGTCGAACAGGCCTCCGGGTACGAGCAGTACTTC	CASSVEQASGYEQYF
TRBD1	TRBV4-1	TRBJ2-7	.	TGCGCCAGCAGCCGGGGACAGGGACGTCGCGAGCAGTACTTC	CASSRGQGRREQYF
.	TRBV21-1	TRBJ2-1	once	TGTGCCAGCAGCAGAGGGACAGCCCGGAAGTTCTTC	CASSRGTARKFF
.	TRBV10-1	TRBJ1-1	.	TGCGCCAGCAGGCCGGGGATGAGCACTGAAGCTTTCTTT	CASRPGMSTEAFF
TRBD1	TRBV2	TRBJ2-3	.	TGTGCCAGCAGGCTCCCGGGACAGGGTCGGGGCACAGATACGCAGTATTTT	CASRLPGQGRGTDTQYF
.	TRBV7-9	TRBJ2-3	.	TGTGCCAGCAGCCCACAGGCGTTGGGGGCCACAGATACGCAGTATTTT	CASSPQALGATDTQYF
.	TRBV18	TRBJ1-2	.	TGTGCCAGCTCACCACGGGCAGAAAACTATGGCTACACCTTC	CASSPRAENYGYTF
.	TRBV20-1	TRBJ2-7	.	TGCAGTTCGGGGTCCTACGAGCAGTACTTC	CSSGSYEQYF
TRBD1	TRBV5-1	TRBJ2-1	.	TGCGCCAGCAGCCCCTTAACAGGGGCTGGCAATGAGCAGTTCTTC	CASSPLTGAGNEQFF
.	TRBV5-5	TRBJ2-5	.	TGTGCCAGCAGCTCGGACACCCAAGAGACCCAGTACTTC	CASSSDTQETQYF
.	TRBV18	TRBJ1-5	once	TGTGCCAGCTCACCTTCCACCCTTTCACTTCAGCCCCAGCATTTT	CASSPSTLSLQPQHF
TRBD2	TRBV29-1	TRBJ2-3	once	TGCAGCCACGGGGGGGGCGGGACAGATACGCAGTATTTT	CSHGGGGTDTQYF
TRBD1	TRBV27	TRBJ1-2	once	TGTGCCAGCAGTTTCGGGGACAGGGGCGGATATGGCTACACCTTC	CASSFGDRGGYGYTF
TRBD1	TRBV30	TRBJ1-4	.	TGTGCCTGGGGCAGGGGGTTTCGAGAAAAACTGTTTTTT	CAWGRGFREKLFF
TRBD1	TRBV7-3	TRBJ2-3	.	TGTGCCAGCAGCTCCACCGGGACAGGGGGGGATACGCAGTATTTT	CASSSTGTGGDTQYF
TRBD2	TRBV4-1	TRBJ2-1	.	TGCGCCAGCAGCCAAGGTAGCGGGGGGGGGAATGAGCAGTTCTTC	CASSQGSGGGNEQFF
TRBD1	TRBV7-9	TRBJ2-1	.	TGTGCCAGCAGCTTATTTGGGACAGGGGGGAGGAACAATGAGCAGTTCTTC	CASSLFGTGGRNNEQFF
.	TRBV7-2	TRBJ1-1	.	TGTGCCAGCAGCTTCGTCCACAGGGTTGACACTGAAGCTTTCTTT	CASSFVHRVDTEAFF
.	TRBV19	TRBJ1-2	.	TGTGCCAGTACCGGACTGAGGGGCTACACCTTC	CASTGLRGYTF